This TCR beta chain was captured in a study of shared T cell receptors in the human thymus. This table comes from immunoSEQ multiplex PCR, and its TCRdb copy is limited to in-frame clones, with some not included. The data hold more than 550,000 clones, with about 89% observed a single time. The length of the CDR3 is 12 residues. In germline, CDR1 is SNHLY, CDR2 FYNNEI. J gave up 2 bases and V 7 bases, and 2 bases lay outside the gene matches. These same data were also listed under a study on human thymus T cells. That source adds: Corrective surgery for congenital heart defects was being performed on the healthy Finnish infants who were the donors. Corrective heart surgery yielded resections, and these provided the thymus tissue.

Sequenced: thymocytes. This TCR was sampled from a boy under two years old with a congenital heart defect. V usage is TRBV2 and J usage is TRBJ2-7; 7 nucleotides match TRBD1. The CDR3 DNA reads TGTGCCAGCACGAGGGGGCCCTACGAGCAGTACTTC. Residues: CASTRGPYEQYF.